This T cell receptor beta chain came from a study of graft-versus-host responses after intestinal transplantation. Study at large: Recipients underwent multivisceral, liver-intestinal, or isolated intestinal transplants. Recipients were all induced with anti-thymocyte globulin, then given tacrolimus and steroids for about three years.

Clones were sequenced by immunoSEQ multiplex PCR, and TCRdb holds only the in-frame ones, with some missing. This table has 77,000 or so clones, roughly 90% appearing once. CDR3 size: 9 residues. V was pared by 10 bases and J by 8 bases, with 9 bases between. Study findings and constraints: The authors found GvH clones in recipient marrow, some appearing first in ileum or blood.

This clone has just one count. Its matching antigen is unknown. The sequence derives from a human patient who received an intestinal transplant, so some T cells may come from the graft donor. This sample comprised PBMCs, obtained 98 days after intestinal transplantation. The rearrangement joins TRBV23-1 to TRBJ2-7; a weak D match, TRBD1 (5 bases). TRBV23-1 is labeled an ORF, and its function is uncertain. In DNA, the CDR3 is TGCGCCACCCGACAGAAGCAGTACTTC. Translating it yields CATRQKQYF.